This entry lists 23 T cell receptor beta chains sequenced from one sample in a study of cytomegalovirus exposure and HLA in healthy donors (dated by TCRdb to about 2017). The library was obtained by the immunoSEQ multiplex PCR assay. The multiplex PCR relied on a mix of 60 forward primers for TCR Vbeta segments and 13 reverse primers for TCR Jbeta segments. The table was pulled from immuneACCESS by TCRdb, which kept in-frame rearrangements only. Such tables lose some clones; where checked, under half of the loss comes from unresolved V genes, and the rest has no known cause. Recorded for this sample are under 150,000 clones; over 75% of them occurred a single time. Roughly 5.9% of the sample rests with the top ten. Sequences were obtained from PBMCs. The receptors here all came from a woman aged 25-40 years in good health and CMV-seropositive.

The J gene is TRBJ2-1, the V gene TRBV19; 9 positions agree with TRBD2. The CDR3 spans 13 residues. With V trimmed by 9 bases and J by 10 bases, 10 bases remained unmatched. Germline CDR1 LNHDA, CDR2 SQIVND (reference sequence). CDR3 coding DNA: TGTGCCAGCCGGTGGGACCTAGCGGGAGAGCAGTTCTTC. It is translated as CASRWDLAGEQFF.

This clone has a handful of counts. The chain combines TRBV7-8 with TRBJ1-5, with D maybe TRBD1 (5 bases). Looked up from germline, CDR1 is SGHVS and CDR2 is FQNEAQ. CDR3 length: 14 residues. V shed 4 bases and J shed 3 bases, with 10 bases lying between them. The CDR3 is CASSSDTYNQPQHF. DNA for the CDR3: TGTGCCAGCAGCTCGGACACGTACAATCAGCCCCAGCATTTT.

The chain employs TRBV13 and TRBJ1-3; D may be TRBD1 (6 bases). V gave up 4 bases and J gave up 1 base, with 14 bases separating them. CDR3 length equals 16 residues. Germline loops: CDR1 PRHDT, CDR2 FYEKMQ (reference sequence). The CDR3 region has the DNA TGTGCCAGCAGCTCTCTAACAGGGTCGTCTGGAAACACCATATATTTT. This codes for CASSSLTGSSGNTIYF.

The chain is built from TRBV9 and TRBJ2-1; D gene ambiguous. V was clipped by 5 bases and J by 8 bases, with 11 bases between them. This CDR3 is built from 12 residues. Germline loops: CDR1 SGDLS, CDR2 YYNGEE. The chain's CDR3 is CASSSIVDEQFF. Here the CDR3 DNA reads TGTGCCAGCAGTTCTATTGTGGATGAGCAGTTCTTC.

V usage is TRBV27 and J usage is TRBJ1-2; 7 bases align to TRBD1. Germline CDR1 reads MNHEY; CDR2 reads SMNVEV (reference sequence). The CDR3 contains 16 residues. V dropped 5 bases and J dropped 4; count of bases not matched to a gene: 13. The CDR3 spells CASSPITGVLFYGYTF. CDR3 nucleotides: TGTGCCAGCAGTCCGATCACAGGGGTATTGTTCTATGGCTACACCTTC.

This clone was found a few times. The chain uses TRBV14 and TRBJ2-6, with no clear D. V shed 0 bases and J shed 0 bases, with 9 bases lying between them. The CDR3 is made up of 17 amino acids. Germline V gives CDR1 SGHDN, CDR2 FVKESK. CDR3 DNA: TGTGCCAGCAGCCAAGATAGTGGTAGCTCTGGGGCCAACGTCCTGACTTTC. Protein product: CASSQDSGSSGANVLTF.

This rearrangement joins TRBV19 to TRBJ2-5; TRBD2 matches at 14 bases. The DNA end is a closer match to TRBJ2-7, so the J assignment may be wrong. The germline V gene has CDR1 LNHDA and CDR2 SQIVND (reference sequence). The CDR3 runs 14 residues. CDR3 sequence (DNA): TGTGCCAGCAGACTAGCGGGAGGGAGTCACGAGCAGTACTTC. This gives the protein CASRLAGGSHEQYF.

This chain connects TRBV5-6 to TRBJ1-2; 7 bases align to TRBD1. This CDR3 is built from 16 residues. CDR1 SGHDT and CDR2 YYEEEE come from the germline V gene. V lost 0 bases and J lost 4; bases outside the gene matches: 9. The CDR3 DNA is TGTGCCAGCAGCTTGGTGGGCCAGGGGGTGGTCTATGGCTACACCTTC. It translates to CASSLVGQGVVYGYTF.

About this clone itself: Compared with germline, one end of the junction differs, possibly owing to a read error. The CDR3 spells CASSQVTYSGNTIYF. CDR3 DNA sequence: TGTGCCAGCAGCCAAGTTACCTACTCTGGAAACACCATATATTTT. V gene TRBV4-1 combines with J gene TRBJ1-3, with no clear D. Germline loops: CDR1 MGHRA, CDR2 YSYEKL. The CDR3 length is 15 residues.

The chain links TRBV6-5 to TRBJ1-1; no definite D call. The CDR3 is 12 amino acids. V dropped 0 bases and J dropped 7 bases, with 6 bases sitting between them. The germline CDR1 and CDR2 sequences are MNHEY and SVGAGI. For the CDR3, the DNA is TGTGCCAGCAGTTACTCCGGGAATGAAGCTTTCTTT. This encodes CASSYSGNEAFF.

The chain combines TRBV4-2 with TRBJ2-3; D perhaps matches TRBD2 (6 bases). The CDR3 consists of 16 residues. V was trimmed by 0 bases and J by 1 base, leaving 11 bases between them. Germline V lookup: CDR1 LGHNA, CDR2 YNFKEQ. CDR3 amino acids: CASSQETRGGTDTQYF. For the CDR3, the DNA is TGTGCCAGCAGCCAAGAGACTCGCGGGGGCACAGATACGCAGTATTTT.

This clone was detected only once. The genes are TRBV5-1 and TRBJ1-2; D possibly corresponds to TRBD1 (5 bases). Germline CDR1 is SGHRS and CDR2 is YFSETQ. Trimming took 0 bases from V and 3 from J, leaving 9 bases between them. The CDR3 contains 14 residues. The CDR3: CASSLGGDDYGYTF. In DNA form, the CDR3 reads TGCGCCAGCAGCTTGGGGGGCGACGACTATGGCTACACCTTC.

This clone was seen a few times. The chain is built from TRBV12-2 and TRBJ2-2; TRBD2 is the table's D call, not checked against the DNA. TRBV12-2 is assigned pseudogene status. CDR3 length: 19 amino acids. CDR3 amino acids: CASRSYSRTSGKNTGELFF. CDR3 bases: TGTGCAAGTCGCTCATACTCCCGGACTAGCGGGAAAAACACCGGGGAGCTGTTTTTT.

The chain couples TRBV27 to TRBJ2-1; tentatively, D is TRBD2 (6 bases). The germline V gene encodes CDR1 MNHEY and CDR2 SMNVEV (reference sequence). There are 17 residues in the CDR3. The V gene lost 8 bases and the J gene lost 0 bases, with 20 bases spanning the gap. The CDR3 region is CASRIDRAGSSYNEQFF. As DNA, the CDR3 is TGTGCCAGCCGAATAGACCGAGCGGGTAGCTCCTACAATGAGCAGTTCTTC.

This clone has only a few counts. The chain links TRBV15 to TRBJ1-5, with 8 bases that match TRBD1. The CDR3 has 17 amino acids. CDR1 and CDR2 from the germline V gene are LNHNV and YYDKDF (reference sequence). Germline trimming cut 4 bases from V and 0 bases from J; bases unmatched to any gene: 8. The CDR3 DNA is TGTGCCACCAGCACGTCAGGACAGGGCTTTAGCAATCAGCCCCAGCATTTT. Protein: CATSTSGQGFSNQPQHF.

V usage is TRBV30 and J usage is TRBJ1-2; unclear D gene. V lost 8 bases to trimming and J lost 3 bases, with 16 bases between them. The CDR3 length is 13 residues. CDR1 is GTSNPN and CDR2 is SVGIG in the germline V gene (reference sequence). The CDR3 here is CARTVGGYYGYTF. DNA of the CDR3: TGTGCCCGGACGGTTGGCGGGTACTATGGCTACACCTTC.

This clone was detected only once. This chain uses TRBV5-5 with TRBJ1-5, with D perhaps TRBD1 (6 bases). Looked up from germline, CDR1 is SGHKS and CDR2 is YYEKEE (reference sequence). Trimming removed 3 bases at V and 4 bases at J, with 11 bases between. CDR3 size: 14 residues. The CDR3 here is CASSSTGINQPQHF. In nucleotides, the CDR3 is TGTGCCAGCAGCTCCACAGGGATAAATCAGCCCCAGCATTTT. The variable domain in full, with the rest retrieved from reference TRBV5-5 and TRBJ1-5, is DAGVTQSPTHLIKTRGQQVTLRCSPISGHKSVSWYQQVLGQGPQFIFQYYEKEERGRGNFPDRFSARQFPNYSSELNVNALLLGDSALYLCASSSTGINQPQHFGDGTRLSIL.

This clone was seen more than once but under ten times. This chain links TRBV5-8 with TRBJ1-5; possibly TRBD1 for D (5 bases). V lost 7 bases to trimming and J lost 6 bases, with 14 bases between them. The germline V gene has CDR1 SGHTS and CDR2 YDEGEE. The CDR3 consists of 13 residues. CDR3 protein: CASHFQGGQPQHF. The CDR3 bases are TGTGCCAGCCACTTCCAGGGTGGTCAGCCCCAGCATTTT.

This clone was observed once. V usage is TRBV18 and J usage is TRBJ2-2, with D tentatively TRBD1 (5 bases). Germline-derived CDR1 and CDR2 are KGHSH and LQKENI. The CDR3 has 17 residues. The V end lost 3 bases, the J end lost 0 bases, and 14 bases lay between the germline ends. In DNA, the CDR3 is TGTGCCAGCTCACCGGCGAAAGGGGAACCGAACACCGGGGAGCTGTTTTTT. Protein product: CASSPAKGEPNTGELFF.

The chain joins TRBV4-1 to TRBJ2-1, with D possibly being TRBD2 (6 bases). The CDR3 is made up of 15 amino acids. Trimming cost V 5 bases and J 8 bases, with 19 bases left between them. CDR1 is MGHRA, CDR2 YSYEKL, per germline. CDR3 sequence (DNA): TGCGCCAGCAGCGAAAGGGACTGGGATGGCGATGAGCAGTTCTTC. It translates to CASSERDWDGDEQFF.

The V call is TRBV19, the J call TRBJ1-3; D gene unclear. The CDR3 contains 14 residues. Trimming took off 7 bases at V and 4 bases at J, with 14 bases between the two ends. The germline CDR1 and CDR2 sequences are LNHDA and SQIVND (reference sequence). The CDR3 region is CASTSRSIGNTIYF. CDR3 sequence (DNA): TGTGCCAGTACCTCAAGGAGTATCGGAAACACCATATATTTT. The variable domain in full, with the rest retrieved from reference TRBV19 and TRBJ1-3, is DGGITQSPKYLFRKEGQNVTLSCEQNLNHDAMYWYRQDPGQGLRLIYYSQIVNDFQKGDIAEGYSVSREKKESFPLTVTSAQKNPTAFYLCASTSRSIGNTIYFGEGSWLTVV.

The rearrangement uses TRBV5-4 and TRBJ1-6; 9 bases agree with TRBD1. The CDR3 is 19 amino acids. Germline CDR1 is SGHNT and CDR2 is YYREEE (reference sequence). The trim removed 1 base at V and 0 bases at J, leaving 8 bases unmatched. The DNA of the CDR3 is TGTGCCAGCAGCTTGCCGGGACAGGGACCTAGCTCCTATAATTCACCCCTCCACTTT. Its translation is CASSLPGQGPSSYNSPLHF.

The rearrangement uses TRBV5-1 and TRBJ1-1; 8 bases line up with TRBD1. This CDR3 spans 15 amino acids. Germline loops: CDR1 SGHRS, CDR2 YFSETQ. With V trimmed by 0 bases and J by 5 bases, 6 bases remained unmatched. The CDR3 reads CASSLAWTGRTEAFF. The CDR3 DNA sequence: TGCGCCAGCAGCTTGGCCTGGACAGGGCGTACTGAAGCTTTCTTT.